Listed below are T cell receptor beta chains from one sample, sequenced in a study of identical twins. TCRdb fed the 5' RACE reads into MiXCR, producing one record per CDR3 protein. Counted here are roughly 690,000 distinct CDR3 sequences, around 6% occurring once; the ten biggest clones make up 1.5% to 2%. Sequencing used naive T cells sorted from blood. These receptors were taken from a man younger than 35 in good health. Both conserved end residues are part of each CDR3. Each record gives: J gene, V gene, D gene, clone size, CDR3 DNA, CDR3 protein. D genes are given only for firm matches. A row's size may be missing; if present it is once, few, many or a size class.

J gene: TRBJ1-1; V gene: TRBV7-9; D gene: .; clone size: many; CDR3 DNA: TGTGCCAGCAGCGATACCCTCAACACTGAAGCTTTCTTT; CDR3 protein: CASSDTLNTEAFF
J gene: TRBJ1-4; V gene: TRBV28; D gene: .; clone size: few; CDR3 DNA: TGTGCCAGCAGTGCAGGGGAAGGGAGGAGTGAAAAACTGTTTTTT; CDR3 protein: CASSAGEGRSEKLFF
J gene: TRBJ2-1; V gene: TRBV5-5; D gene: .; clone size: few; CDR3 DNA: TGTGCCAGCAGCTTGGGGGGACTTCTGCTGGATGAGCAGTTCTTC; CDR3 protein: CASSLGGLLLDEQFF
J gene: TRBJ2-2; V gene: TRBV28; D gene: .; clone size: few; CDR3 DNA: TGTGCCAGCCAGGGGCCCGGTACCGGGGAGCTGTTTTTT; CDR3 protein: CASQGPGTGELFF
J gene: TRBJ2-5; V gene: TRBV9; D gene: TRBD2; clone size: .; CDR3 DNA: TGTGCCAGCAGCGTCGGGGCTAGCGGTCTCCAAGAGACCCAGTACTTC; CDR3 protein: CASSVGASGLQETQYF
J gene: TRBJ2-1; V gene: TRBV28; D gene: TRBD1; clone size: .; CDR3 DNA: TGTGCCAGCAGTTTAGGCAGGGGGACCGCAAGTTACAATGAGCAGTTCTTC; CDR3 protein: CASSLGRGTASYNEQFF
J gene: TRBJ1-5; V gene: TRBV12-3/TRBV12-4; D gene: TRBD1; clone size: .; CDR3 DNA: TGTGCCAGCAGTCCGGCGGGACAGTTTAGCAATCAGCCCCAGCATTTT; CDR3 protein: CASSPAGQFSNQPQHF
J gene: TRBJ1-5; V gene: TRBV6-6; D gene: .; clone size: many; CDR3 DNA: TGTGCCAGCGGAAGGACCCAGGGCCAGCCCCAGCATTTT; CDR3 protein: CASGRTQGQPQHF
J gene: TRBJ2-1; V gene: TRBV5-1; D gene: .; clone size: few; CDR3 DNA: TGCGCCAGCAGCCCGGCCGAGGGCAACTCCTACAATGAGCAGTTCTTC; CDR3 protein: CASSPAEGNSYNEQFF
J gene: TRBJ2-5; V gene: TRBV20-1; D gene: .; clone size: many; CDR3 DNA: TGCAGTGCCCCCGGGGCAAACAGGGTCGCAGAGACCCAGTACTTC; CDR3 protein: CSAPGANRVAETQYF
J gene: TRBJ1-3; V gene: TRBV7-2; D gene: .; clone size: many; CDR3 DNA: TGTGCCAGCAGCCGGTGGGAGCGAAACACCATATATTTT; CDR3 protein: CASSRWERNTIYF
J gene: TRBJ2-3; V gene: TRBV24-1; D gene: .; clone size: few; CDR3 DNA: TGTGCCACCAGTGATCCCGGGAGCAGCAGGGGCGGCACAGATACGCAGTATTTT; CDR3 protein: CATSDPGSSRGGTDTQYF
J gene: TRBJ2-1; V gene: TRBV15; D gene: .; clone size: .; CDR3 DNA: TGTGCCACCAGCAGAGGACGGCGGAGGGGGGAAAATGAGCAGTTCTTC; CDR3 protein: CATSRGRRRGENEQFF